These 30 T cell receptor beta chains were all obtained from the same sample, sequenced in a study of CD8 T cells in ankylosing spondylitis. Study-wide points: It appeared that ankylosing spondylitis blood was characterized by a TCR beta motif of roughly 8 highly homologous variants.

TCRdb fed the 5' RACE reads into MiXCR, producing one record per CDR3 protein. The data show about 390,000 distinct CDR3 sequences, around 20% seen once. No antigens are known for them. Sequencing was done on a sample of blood, either unsorted or a sorted T cell fraction (not recorded which). The receptors stem from a male donor with ankylosing spondylitis.

The chain is built from TRBV24-1 and TRBJ2-3; D unclear. The V end was cut by 7 bases, the J end by 0 bases, with 19 bases between. CDR3 length: 17 amino acids. Germline V gene sequence: CDR1 KGHDR, CDR2 SFDVKD. CDR3 nucleotides: TGTGCCACCAGGAAGGCTTTTACTTTACCTAGCACAGATACGCAGTATTTT. Encoded protein: CATRKAFTLPSTDTQYF.

The chain joins TRBV7-6 to TRBJ2-7, with D maybe TRBD1 (6 bases). Trimming stripped 4 bases from V and 6 bases from J, with 22 bases between. The germline V gene encodes CDR1 SGHVS and CDR2 FNYEAQ. The length of the CDR3 is 16 residues. CDR3 residues: CASSSQAQGWVGEQYF. In DNA form, the CDR3 reads TGTGCCAGCAGCTCGCAGGCGCAGGGGTGGGTGGGCGAGCAGTACTTC.

This clonotype was observed many times. The chain combines TRBV10-3 with TRBJ2-1; D might be TRBD1 (5 bases). V gave up 11 bases and J gave up 7 bases, with 12 bases separating them. CDR1 is ENHRY, CDR2 SYGVKD, per germline. The CDR3 runs 11 residues. CDR3 nucleotide sequence: TGTGCCTCGCAAGGGGTGAATGAGCAGTTCTTC. Translating it yields CASQGVNEQFF.

This clonotype has ten or more counts. The chain recombines TRBV12-3 or TRBV12-4 with TRBJ2-1; TRBD1 agrees at 9 bases. Trimming cost V 5 bases and J 4 bases; bases outside gene matches: 3. The CDR3 consists of 14 residues. CDR3 protein: CASSAGTGYNEQFF. The CDR3 coding sequence is TGTGCCAGCAGTGCCGGGACAGGGTACAATGAGCAGTTCTTC.

This clonotype was detected only a few times. V is TRBV20-1 and J is TRBJ1-2; perhaps TRBD1 as D (6 bases). Trimming pared 6 bases from V and 4 bases from J, leaving 18 bases between. The CDR3 contains 14 residues. Germline V lookup: CDR1 DFQATT, CDR2 SNEGSKA (reference sequence). The DNA for the CDR3 is TGCAGTGCCCCAGGGGTTCGGGGCTTCTATGGCTACACCTTC. Translation gives CSAPGVRGFYGYTF.

This clonotype has a handful of counts. V usage is TRBV4-2 and J usage is TRBJ1-6; D is perhaps TRBD1 (6 bases). The CDR3 is 15 residues long. Trimming stripped 3 bases from V and 9 bases from J, with 15 bases between. Germline CDR1 LGHNA, CDR2 YNFKEQ. Written as DNA, the CDR3 is TGTGCCAGCAGCCAGCAGGACAGCACAAGTTCACCCCTCCACTTT. It is translated as CASSQQDSTSSPLHF.

There are a few counts of this clonotype. Written as DNA, the CDR3 is TGTGCCAGCAGCGAAAGGGGCGACAGGGTTTCACCCCTCCACTTT. The encoded protein is CASSERGDRVSPLHF. V and J are TRBV11-2 and TRBJ1-6; 7 bases are a match to TRBD1. This CDR3 is built from 15 residues. Trimming took 5 bases from V and 9 from J; bases not matched to a gene: 10. CDR1 and CDR2 from the germline V gene are SGHAT and FQNNGV. The complete variable domain, with remaining parts taken from reference TRBV11-2 and TRBJ1-6, reads EAGVAQSPRYKIIEKRQSVAFWCNPISGHATLYWYQQILGQGPKLLIQFQNNGVVDDSQLPKDRFSAERLKGVDSTLKIQPAKLEDSAVYLCASSERGDRVSPLHFGNGTRLTVT.

This clonotype was counted only a few times. The rearrangement uses TRBV5-6 and TRBJ1-3, with D perhaps TRBD1 (6 bases). V lost 4 bases and J lost 0, with 14 bases in between. This CDR3 is 16 amino acids long. Germline CDR1 SGHDT, CDR2 YYEEEE. The CDR3 is CASSDQGGSSGNTIYF. The CDR3 coding sequence is TGTGCCAGCAGCGACCAAGGGGGGAGCTCTGGAAACACCATATATTTT. Together with reference TRBV5-6 and TRBJ1-3, the CDR3 gives the full variable domain: DAGVTQSPTHLIKTRGQQVTLRCSPKSGHDTVSWYQQALGQGPQFIFQYYEEEERQRGNFPDRFSGHQFPNYSSELNVNALLLGDSALYLCASSDQGGSSGNTIYFGEGSWLTVV.

The chain employs TRBV20-1 and TRBJ2-3, with unresolved D. The CDR3 extends over 13 amino acids. Germline CDR1 is DFQATT and CDR2 is SNEGSKA (reference sequence). Trimming stripped 4 bases from V and 6 bases from J, with 14 bases between. The CDR3 loop is CSANPTRMDTQYF. The CDR3 DNA follows: TGCAGTGCTAACCCTACCCGTATGGATACGCAGTATTTT.

The rearrangement uses TRBV30 and TRBJ2-5, with unresolved D. The germline V gene encodes CDR1 GTSNPN and CDR2 SVGIG (reference sequence). The CDR3 loop spans 10 amino acids. With 5 bases removed from V and 5 bases from J, the gap between germline ends came to 6 bases. Here the CDR3 reads CAWSRETQYF. CDR3 nucleotides: TGTGCCTGGTCGCGGGAGACCCAGTACTTC. Full variable domain (outside the CDR3, taken from reference TRBV30 and TRBJ2-5): SQTIHQWPATLVQPVGSPLSLECTVEGTSNPNLYWYRQAAGRGLQLLFYSVGIGQISSEVPQNLSASRPQDRQFILSSKKLLLSDSGFYLCAWSRETQYFGPGTRLLVL.

The chain combines TRBV6-5 with TRBJ1-2, with unresolved D. From germline, CDR1 is MNHEY and CDR2 SVGAGI. The CDR3 loop spans 13 amino acids. The V gene lost 6 bases and the J gene lost 2 bases, with 10 bases spanning the gap. In DNA, the CDR3 is TGTGCCAGCAGGCAGTCGGAGAACTATGGCTACACCTTC. It codes for CASRQSENYGYTF.

The chain has TRBV5-1 and TRBJ2-2; D possibly corresponds to TRBD1 (5 bases). The CDR3 extends over 13 amino acids. The germline V and J ends were trimmed by 5 bases and 4 bases, with 9 bases remaining between them. Germline CDR1 SGHRS, CDR2 YFSETQ. CDR3 protein: CASSQGSTGELFF. In DNA, the CDR3 is TGCGCCAGCAGTCAGGGATCCACCGGGGAGCTGTTTTTT.

This clonotype was seen just once. This sequence joins TRBV11-2 and TRBJ2-1; TRBD2 is a possible D gene (5 bases). V shed 0 bases and J shed 4 bases, with 7 bases lying between them. Germline lookup yields CDR1 SGHAT and CDR2 FQNNGV. The CDR3 spans 14 residues. The CDR3 region is CASSLDGLYNEQFF. CDR3 coding DNA: TGTGCCAGCAGCTTAGATGGACTTTACAATGAGCAGTTCTTC.

This clonotype has a handful of counts. In DNA, the CDR3 is TGCGCCAGCAGCCAAACAGGGAATTCGTGGGGCTACACCTTC. Translated: CASSQTGNSWGYTF. This chain links TRBV4-3 with TRBJ1-2, with D maybe TRBD1 (6 bases). Germline V gives CDR1 LGHNA, CDR2 YSLEER. The germline V and J ends were trimmed by 2 bases and 8 bases, with 15 bases remaining between them. This CDR3 is 14 amino acids long.

The genes are TRBV5-1 and TRBJ2-3; 13 bases map to TRBD2. V lost 3 bases to trimming and J lost 0 bases; unmatched junction nucleotides: 4. The V gene's germline CDR1 is SGHRS and CDR2 YFSETQ. The CDR3 contains 17 residues. This chain's CDR3 is CASSWGLAGTSTDTQYF. The CDR3 DNA reads as TGCGCCAGCAGCTGGGGACTAGCGGGAACTAGCACAGATACGCAGTATTTT. Together with reference TRBV5-1 and TRBJ2-3, the CDR3 gives the full variable domain: KAGVTQTPRYLIKTRGQQVTLSCSPISGHRSVSWYQQTPGQGLQFLFEYFSETQRNKGNFPGRFSGRQFSNSRSEMNVSTLELGDSALYLCASSWGLAGTSTDTQYFGPGTRLTVL.

This clonotype has more than one count but fewer than ten. The chain is built from TRBV14 and TRBJ1-1, with 12 bases matching TRBD1. This CDR3 region has 20 residues. Germline V lookup: CDR1 SGHDN, CDR2 FVKESK. V lost 3 bases, J lost 1 base, and 15 bases stayed unmatched. CDR3 protein: CASSHFLRDRGHGGNTEAFF. DNA for the CDR3: TGTGCCAGCAGCCATTTCCTCCGGGACAGGGGGCATGGAGGGAACACTGAAGCTTTCTTT.

V is TRBV12-3 or TRBV12-4 and J is TRBJ1-5; TRBD1 aligns across 9 bases. V lost 6 bases and J lost 1; bases outside the gene matches: 4. CDR3 length: 15 amino acids. CDR3 nucleotide sequence: TGTGCCAGCAGGACACAGGGGGCGAGCAATCAGCCCCAGCATTTT. Its translation: CASRTQGASNQPQHF.

The chain couples TRBV28 to TRBJ2-7; the D is unclear. Germline CDR1 is MDHEN and CDR2 is SYDVKM. Trimming took 5 bases from V and 6 from J, leaving 11 bases between them. This CDR3 spans 12 amino acids. CDR3 bases: TGTGCCAGCAGTCCCATAGGGTTCGAGCAGTACTTC. Protein: CASSPIGFEQYF.

This clonotype was found many times. The chain uses TRBV12-3 or TRBV12-4 and TRBJ2-3; D possibly corresponds to TRBD2 (6 bases). Trimming cost V 8 bases and J 4 bases, with 19 bases left between them. This CDR3 has 15 amino acids. DNA for the CDR3: TGTGCCAGCGCCTTCCGGGCGGGAAAAGCAGATACGCAGTATTTT. This translates into CASAFRAGKADTQYF.

The J gene is TRBJ2-5, the V gene TRBV4-3; 11 bases line up with TRBD2. The CDR3 consists of 15 residues. Germline V gives CDR1 LGHNA, CDR2 YSLEER. With V trimmed by 3 bases and J by 1 base, 1 base remained unmatched. The CDR3 region has the DNA TGCGCCAGCAGCCATGGGACTAGCGGCCAAGAGACCCAGTACTTC. It yields the protein CASSHGTSGQETQYF.

The chain has TRBV12-3 or TRBV12-4 and TRBJ1-1, with unresolved D. This CDR3 comprises 12 residues. V was shortened by 1 base and J by 11 bases, with 11 bases between the two germline ends. The CDR3 region has the DNA TGTGCCAGCAGTTTAGAACCGGTTTCCGCTTTCTTT. Amino acids: CASSLEPVSAFF.

A few counts support this clonotype. The chain carries TRBV18 and TRBJ2-7; TRBD1 or TRBD2 may be the D gene (5 bases each). Trimming took off 2 bases at V and 7 bases at J, with 18 bases between the two ends. The germline gives CDR1 KGHSH, CDR2 LQKENI. CDR3 length: 15 residues. DNA of the CDR3: TGTGCCAGCTCACCATCCACTGGGGCTTGGGAGGAGCAGTACTTC. This translates into CASSPSTGAWEEQYF.

The chain employs TRBV5-1 and TRBJ2-7, with 7 bases that match TRBD2. Unmatched junction bases numbered 8, after V lost 5 bases and J lost 3 bases. Germline V lookup: CDR1 SGHRS, CDR2 YFSETQ. The CDR3 length is 14 residues. CDR3 residues: CASRSASGVYEQYF. In DNA form, the CDR3 reads TGCGCCAGCAGGTCCGCCAGCGGGGTCTACGAGCAGTACTTC.

This clonotype showed up just a few times. The rearrangement joins TRBV6-2 or TRBV6-3 to TRBJ1-1, with a weak D call TRBD1 (5 bases). The CDR3 covers 17 residues. The germline V gene encodes CDR1 MNHEY and CDR2 SVGEGT. Between the trimmed V and J ends, which lost 0 bases and 0 bases, there was a span of 14 bases. The CDR3 DNA follows: TGTGCCAGCAGTTACTCGCCCCGGGGACGAATGAACACTGAAGCTTTCTTT. Translated, it gives CASSYSPRGRMNTEAFF.

The chain is built from TRBV7-2 and TRBJ2-5, with D possibly matching TRBD2 (5 bases). Trimming removed 5 bases at V and 7 bases at J, with 17 bases between. The CDR3 length is 14 residues. From germline, CDR1 is SGHTA and CDR2 FQGNSA. The CDR3 reads CASSPSSWRGTQYF. CDR3 nucleotides: TGTGCCAGCAGCCCGTCTAGCTGGCGAGGGACCCAGTACTTC. The full variable domain, completed using reference TRBV7-2 and TRBJ2-5, is GAGVSQSPSNKVTEKGKDVELRCDPISGHTALYWYRQSLGQGLEFLIYFQGNSAPDKSGLPSDRFSAERTGGSVSTLTIQRTQQEDSAVYLCASSPSSWRGTQYFGPGTRLLVL.

The chain joins TRBV7-9 to TRBJ1-5; the match to TRBD1 covers 7 bases. Germline V CDR1 and CDR2: SEHNR, FQNEAQ (reference sequence). V shed 1 base, J shed 7 bases, and the junction held 13 bases outside the gene matches. The CDR3 runs 17 residues. The CDR3: CASSLGGAEGAIQPQHF. In nucleotides, the CDR3 is TGTGCCAGCAGCTTAGGAGGGGCGGAGGGGGCGATACAGCCCCAGCATTTT. Together with reference TRBV7-9 and TRBJ1-5, the CDR3 gives the full variable domain: DTGVSQNPRHKITKRGQNVTFRCDPISEHNRLYWYRQTLGQGPEFLTYFQNEAQLEKSRLLSDRFSAERPKGSFSTLEIQRTEQGDSAMYLCASSLGGAEGAIQPQHFGDGTRLSIL.

The rearrangement links TRBV3-1 to TRBJ2-1; 10 nucleotides match TRBD1. The CDR3 sequence is 15 residues long. V lost 4 bases and J lost 8; bases outside the gene matches: 8. The germline V gene encodes CDR1 LGHDT and CDR2 YNNKEL (reference sequence). CDR3 in amino acids: CASSLTGQGSDEQFF. The CDR3 DNA reads TGTGCCAGCAGCCTCACGGGACAGGGGTCAGATGAGCAGTTCTTC.

This clonotype was observed once. The chain recombines TRBV11-3 with TRBJ2-1; 10 bases map to TRBD2. J gave up 5 bases and V 5 bases, and 9 bases lay outside the gene matches. The CDR3 spans 16 residues. Germline V gene data show CDR1 as SGHNT and CDR2 as YENEEA. DNA of the CDR3: TGTGCCAGCAGCCGATATAGCGGGAGGCCCAACAATGAGCAGTTCTTC. Protein product: CASSRYSGRPNNEQFF.

The table lists this clonotype with a few counts. The V and J genes are TRBV5-1 and TRBJ2-7; 10 bases map to TRBD2. This CDR3 contains 14 residues. From germline, CDR1 is SGHRS and CDR2 YFSETQ. V shed 4 bases, J shed 1 base, and the junction held 2 bases outside the gene matches. DNA for the CDR3: TGCGCCAGCAGCGAGGGACTAGCGTCCTACGAGCAGTACTTC. It encodes CASSEGLASYEQYF.

The genes are TRBV7-9 and TRBJ2-7, with D unclear. The CDR3 has 12 amino acids. Trimming took 2 bases from V and 5 from J, leaving 7 bases between them. From germline, CDR1 is SEHNR and CDR2 FQNEAQ (reference sequence). The CDR3 loop is CASSLNVDEQYF. As DNA, the CDR3 is TGTGCCAGCAGCTTAAACGTGGACGAGCAGTACTTC.